This TCR beta chain was identified in a study of CD8 T cells in ankylosing spondylitis. Whole-study results and caveats: Past studies reported some motif variants in reactive arthritis synovial fluid and blood. Blood of patients with ankylosing spondylitis appeared to be characterized by a TCR beta motif of seven or eight highly homologous variants.

The CDR3 is 15 residues long. Deletions cut 1 base from V and 4 bases from J, with 14 bases between. CDR1 and CDR2 (germline): SGHTA, FQGNSA. In this sample, this clonotype turned up a few times. No antigen is known for it. Quantitative molecular-barcoded 5'-RACE generated the TCR beta libraries. MiXCR was run by TCRdb on the 5' RACE reads, yielding one entry per CDR3 protein. The profile shows some 400,000 distinct CDR3 sequences, around 22% of them singletons. The receptor was derived from a male donor with ankylosing spondylitis. The sample taken for sequencing was blood, either unsorted or a sorted T cell fraction (not recorded which). V is TRBV7-2 and J is TRBJ2-7, with D unresolved. The CDR3 nucleotides read TGTGCCAGCAGCTTAGTGGGAAGATCTGGGTACGAGCAGTACTTC. Translated, it gives CASSLVGRSGYEQYF.